The 25 T cell receptor beta chains below were found in one sample sequenced in a study of human T cells and chemical hapten exposure. It was unfractionated whole blood from which total RNA was extracted. Each cDNA molecule in the library carried unique molecular identifiers. Each CDR3 protein is one row after TCRdb ran MiXCR on the reads. The data hold around 120,000 distinct CDR3 sequences, with 6.5% to 10% observed a single time. The specimen was whole blood. The source is a human donor in good health. Some clones in this sample may be carry-over from other donors' samples.

At least ten counts were recorded for this clonotype. The chain uses TRBV20-1 and TRBJ2-6; D call uncertain. The germline V gene encodes CDR1 DFQATT and CDR2 SNEGSKA (reference sequence). Trimming took 5 bases from V and 0 from J, leaving 8 bases between them. The CDR3 contains 14 residues. The CDR3 coding sequence is TGCAGTGCTCCAACCTTCTCTGGGGCCAACGTCCTGACTTTC. Protein sequence: CSAPTFSGANVLTF.

V is TRBV9 and J is TRBJ2-1; weak D call: TRBD1 (6 bases). The CDR3 has 16 amino acids. The germline V gene has CDR1 SGDLS and CDR2 YYNGEE. Trimming removed 5 bases at V and 6 bases at J, with 21 bases between. The CDR3 spells CASSVPGTGSSNEQFF. The CDR3 nucleotides are TGTGCCAGCAGTGTGCCCGGCACAGGGAGCTCCAATGAGCAGTTCTTC.

The gene calls are TRBV5-1 and TRBJ1-1; D possibly corresponds to TRBD1 (6 bases). The CDR3 totals 14 residues. V lost 5 bases, J lost 0 bases, and 11 bases lay in between. The germline V gene encodes CDR1 SGHRS and CDR2 YFSETQ. The CDR3, as DNA: TGCGCCAGCAGACAGACAGGAGTGAACACTGAAGCTTTCTTT. Amino acid sequence: CASRQTGVNTEAFF.

The chain combines TRBV4-2 with TRBJ2-2; unclear D gene. V was clipped by 2 bases and J by 5 bases, with 3 bases between them. CDR1 and CDR2 from the germline V gene are LGHNA and YNFKEQ. This CDR3 contains 12 residues. CDR3 sequence (DNA): TGTGCCAGCAGCCAAAGAACCGGGGAGCTGTTTTTT. Its translation is CASSQRTGELFF.

This clonotype was picked up a small number of times. The chain combines TRBV7-8 with TRBJ1-2; 10 bases are shared with TRBD1. Germline V gene lookup returns CDR1 SGHVS and CDR2 FQNEAQ. This CDR3 is 15 amino acids long. The J segment lost 3 bases and the V segment lost 2 bases, leaving 3 bases of the junction unmatched. The CDR3 region is CASSLIGTGDYGYTF. The CDR3 DNA sequence: TGTGCCAGCAGCTTAATTGGGACAGGGGACTATGGCTACACCTTC.

The V call is TRBV7-2, the J call TRBJ2-7; D uncertain. Germline CDR1 reads SGHTA; CDR2 reads FQGNSA. The CDR3 contains 16 residues. V was clipped by 1 base and J by 2 bases, with 15 bases between them. Written as DNA, the CDR3 is TGTGCCAGCAGCTTAGGAGCCGTTGGTGCGGCCTACGAGCAGTACTTC. It is translated as CASSLGAVGAAYEQYF.

The rearrangement uses TRBV20-1 and TRBJ1-2, with D tentatively TRBD1 (6 bases). The length of the CDR3 is 14 residues. Germline V CDR1 and CDR2: DFQATT, SNEGSKA (reference sequence). V lost 3 bases and J 8 bases, leaving 19 bases between the germline ends. The CDR3 reads CSASLRDTRRGYTF. The CDR3, as DNA: TGCAGTGCTAGTCTCCGGGACACCCGACGGGGCTACACCTTC.

This clonotype occurred many times. The chain recombines TRBV21-1 with TRBJ1-4. TRBV21-1 is an annotated pseudogene. The length of the CDR3 is 14 residues. The CDR3 here is CASSKACEGRKLFF. The CDR3 DNA follows: TGTGCCAGCAGCAAAGCTTGTGAGGGAAGAAAACTGTTTTTT.

The rearrangement joins TRBV12-3 or TRBV12-4 to TRBJ2-2; D is undetermined. The V gene lost 2 bases and the J gene lost 9 bases, with 13 bases spanning the gap. The CDR3 is 14 amino acids. The CDR3 DNA follows: TGTGCCAGCAGTTTACTAGGGTACGGGTGGGAGCTGTTTTTT. It encodes CASSLLGYGWELFF.

The chain employs TRBV2 and TRBJ2-1; the D is unclear. The CDR3 is 11 amino acids. V gave up 1 base and J gave up 10 bases, with 5 bases separating them. Germline V lookup: CDR1 SNHLY, CDR2 FYNNEI. The CDR3 nucleotides are TGTGCCAGCAGTGAAGTAGAGGAGCAGTTCTTC. This translates into CASSEVEEQFF.

This clonotype occurred many times. The chain links TRBV5-6 to TRBJ1-1; 11 nucleotides line up with TRBD1. The germline V gene has CDR1 SGHDT and CDR2 YYEEEE. V was pared by 3 bases and J by 4 bases, with 2 bases of the junction left unmatched. The CDR3 spans 14 residues. In nucleotides, the CDR3 is TGTGCCAGCAGCTCCGGGACAGGGGGCACTGAAGCTTTCTTT. Translated: CASSSGTGGTEAFF.

J is TRBJ1-1 and V is TRBV10-1, with unresolved D. The CDR3 has 13 residues. Germline loops: CDR1 WNHNN, CDR2 SYGVQD (reference sequence). With 6 bases removed from V and 0 bases from J, the gap between germline ends came to 8 bases. This chain's CDR3 is CASRLGVNTEAFF. In nucleotides, the CDR3 is TGCGCCAGCAGGTTAGGAGTGAACACTGAAGCTTTCTTT.

The sample holds many counts of this clonotype. The chain carries TRBV20-1 and TRBJ2-1, with a tentative D call TRBD2 (6 bases). This CDR3 has 12 amino acids. CDR1 DFQATT and CDR2 SNEGSKA come from the germline V gene (reference sequence). Trimming took off 1 base at V and 7 bases at J, with 8 bases between the two ends. The CDR3 DNA sequence: TGCAGTGCTAGAGCGGAGGGAAATGAGCAGTTCTTC. It yields the protein CSARAEGNEQFF.

The V call is TRBV19, the J call TRBJ1-2, with no clear D. The CDR3 loop spans 15 amino acids. The germline V gene has CDR1 LNHDA and CDR2 SQIVND (reference sequence). Trimming took 1 base from V and 4 from J, leaving 13 bases between them. The DNA of the CDR3 is TGTGCCAGTAGTATAGGTGGGCAGGCGGCCTATGGCTACACCTTC. Translation: CASSIGGQAAYGYTF.

At least ten counts were recorded for this clonotype. This chain links TRBV12-3 or TRBV12-4 with TRBJ1-1; TRBD1 is a possible D gene (5 bases). The CDR3 has 14 residues. V lost 4 bases and J lost 1, with 10 bases in between. This CDR3 is CASSWDGPNTEAFF. For the CDR3, the DNA is TGTGCCAGCAGTTGGGACGGTCCGAACACTGAAGCTTTCTTT.

On this clonotype: This may be a read error: a much more frequent sequence differs by one nucleotide. V and J are TRBV2 and TRBJ1-1; weak D call: TRBD1 (5 bases). The V gene's germline CDR1 is SNHLY and CDR2 FYNNEI. CDR3 length: 14 residues. CDR3 region: CVSKGTYGGTEAFF. The DNA for the CDR3 is TGTGTCAGCAAAGGGACCTACGGGGGCACTGAAGCTTTCTTT.

This clonotype has a handful of counts. The V gene is TRBV27, the J gene TRBJ2-7; weak D call: TRBD2 (5 bases). Germline V gene lookup returns CDR1 MNHEY and CDR2 SMNVEV (reference sequence). V was clipped by 3 bases and J by 0 bases, with 12 bases between them. The CDR3 length is 15 residues. The DNA of the CDR3 is TGTGCCAGCAGTTTTAGCGCCTTAAGCTCCTACGAGCAGTACTTC. Its translation is CASSFSALSSYEQYF.

This clonotype was counted ten times or more. The chain couples TRBV29-1 to TRBJ1-2; the D is unclear. The CDR3 sequence is 15 residues long. Germline V gene lookup returns CDR1 SQVTM and CDR2 ANQGSEA. Trimming stripped 0 bases from V and 0 bases from J, with 11 bases between. CDR3 loop: CSVEDRWATNYGYTF. The DNA of the CDR3 is TGCAGCGTTGAAGACCGTTGGGCAACTAACTATGGCTACACCTTC.

This clonotype was counted many times. V gene TRBV12-3 or TRBV12-4 combines with J gene TRBJ1-5; D possibly corresponds to TRBD1 (6 bases). CDR3 length: 15 amino acids. V gave up 7 bases and J gave up 0 bases, with 13 bases separating them. The CDR3 coding sequence is TGTGCCAGCACCGCTCGAGGGGGTAGCAATCAGCCCCAGCATTTT. Its translation: CASTARGGSNQPQHF.

The chain is built from TRBV6-5 and TRBJ2-1; unclear D gene. Germline values: CDR1 MNHEY, CDR2 SVGAGI. This CDR3 region has 15 residues. Trimming stripped 3 bases from V and 5 bases from J, with 14 bases between. Here the CDR3 DNA reads TGTGCCAGCAGTTATACTCACTTAGGAGACAATGAGCAGTTCTTC. It specifies CASSYTHLGDNEQFF.

The chain has TRBV10-2 and TRBJ2-1, with 10 bases identical to TRBD2. The germline V gene has CDR1 WSHSY and CDR2 SAAADI. The CDR3 has 15 residues. V lost 5 bases, J lost 5 bases, and 6 bases stayed unmatched. CDR3 residues: CASSFGLADHNEQFF. For the CDR3, the DNA is TGCGCCAGCAGTTTCGGACTAGCGGATCACAATGAGCAGTTCTTC.

This sequence joins TRBV12-3 or TRBV12-4 and TRBJ2-3, with 9 bases lining up with TRBD1. The CDR3 has 15 amino acids. V lost 9 bases, J lost 0 bases, and 7 bases stayed unmatched. This chain's CDR3 is CASSTQGASTDTQYF. CDR3 in DNA: TGTGCCAGTAGTACACAGGGGGCAAGCACAGATACGCAGTATTTT.

The rearrangement links TRBV3-1 to TRBJ2-5; possible D gene TRBD2, 5 bases. The germline gives CDR1 LGHDT, CDR2 YNNKEL (reference sequence). The CDR3 totals 15 residues. The V gene lost 5 bases and the J gene lost 4 bases, with 17 bases spanning the gap. In DNA form, the CDR3 reads TGTGCCAGCAGCTCTCACGGAGGCGAGACAGAGACCCAGTACTTC. It yields the protein CASSSHGGETETQYF.

The chain's CDR3 is CASTLGVRGLAGDHNEQFF. The CDR3 region has the DNA TGCGCCAGCACCCTTGGGGTCAGGGGACTAGCGGGAGACCACAATGAGCAGTTCTTC. The V gene is TRBV5-1, the J gene TRBJ2-1; 14 bases are a match to TRBD2. The CDR3 is 19 amino acids. Germline CDR1 reads SGHRS; CDR2 reads YFSETQ. The J segment lost 5 bases and the V segment lost 6 bases, leaving 16 bases of the junction unmatched.

This clonotype was seen a handful of times. The gene calls are TRBV7-3 and TRBJ2-4; possibly TRBD2 for D (6 bases). Germline V lookup: CDR1 SGHTA, CDR2 FQGTGA. The length of the CDR3 is 14 residues. Trimming took 2 bases from V and 1 from J, leaving 6 bases between them. CDR3 sequence (DNA): TGTGCCAGCAGCTTAGGGGGGGCCAAAAACATTCAGTACTTC. This sequence encodes CASSLGGAKNIQYF.